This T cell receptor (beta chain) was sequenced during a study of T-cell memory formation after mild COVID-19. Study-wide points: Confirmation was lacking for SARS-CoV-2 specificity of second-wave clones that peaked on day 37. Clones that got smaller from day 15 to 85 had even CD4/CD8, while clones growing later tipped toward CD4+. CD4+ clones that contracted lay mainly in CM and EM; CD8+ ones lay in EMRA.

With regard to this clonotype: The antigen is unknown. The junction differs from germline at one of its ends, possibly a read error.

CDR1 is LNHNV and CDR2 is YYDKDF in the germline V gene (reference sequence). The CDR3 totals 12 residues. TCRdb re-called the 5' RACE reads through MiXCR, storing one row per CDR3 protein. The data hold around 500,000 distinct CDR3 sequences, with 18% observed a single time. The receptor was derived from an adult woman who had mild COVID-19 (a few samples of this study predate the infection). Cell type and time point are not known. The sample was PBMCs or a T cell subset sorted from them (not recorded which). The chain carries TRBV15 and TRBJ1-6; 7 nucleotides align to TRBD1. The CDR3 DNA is TGTGCCACCGGCAGGGGGAATTCACCCCTCCACTTT. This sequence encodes CATGRGNSPLHF.